Listed below are T cell receptor beta chains from one sample, sequenced in a study of T cell responses to AZD1222 COVID-19 vaccine. Data came from immunoSEQ multiplex PCR; TCRdb stores just in-frame clones and leaves some out. Here the sample spans 100,000 to 150,000 clones, around 94% being singletons. The sample was peripheral blood, taken on day 0 of AZD1222 vaccination. The source is an adult in good health. The CDR3 runs from the conserved cysteine through the conserved F or W. A D gene is named only where the DNA matches it firmly. Not all rows give a size; the values are once, few, many and, for expanded clones, a class.

TRBD2	-	TRBV6-2/TRBV6-3	TRBJ2-1	TGTGCCAGCAGTCACTCAGGGACTAGCGCCTACAATGAGCAGTTCTTC	CASSHSGTSAYNEQFF
-	-	TRBV20-1	TRBJ2-1	TGCAGCAAGGGGGGCAATGAGCAGTTCTTC	CSKGGNEQFF
TRBD1	-	TRBV5-6	TRBJ2-1	TGTGCCAGCAGCCCGGACAGGGGTCTGAGTTTGCAGTTCTTC	CASSPDRGLSLQFF
-	-	TRBV5-6	TRBJ2-5	TGTGCCAGCAGCCCGAGGGGGAGGGGAGAGACCCAGTACTTC	CASSPRGRGETQYF
-	-	TRBV5-8	TRBJ1-5	TGTGCCAGCAGCTTAGGGACTATAGGTCAGCCCCAGCATTTT	CASSLGTIGQPQHF
TRBD2	-	TRBV18	TRBJ2-1	TGTGCCAGCTCACCACCGGGACTAGCGGGAGGGCACCGGAGCTCCTACAATGAGCAGTTCTTC	CASSPPGLAGGHRSSYNEQFF
-	-	TRBV6-6	TRBJ1-2	TGTGCCAGCAGTTACGCGGTGGACCATGGCTACACCTTC	CASSYAVDHGYTF
TRBD1	-	TRBV29-1	TRBJ1-1	TGCAGCGGGGACAGGGGCCCCACTGAAGCTTTCTTT	CSGDRGPTEAFF
-	once	TRBV12-3/TRBV12-4	TRBJ1-5	TGTGCCAGCAGTTTAGCGCGTGGTCCCCAGCATTTT	CASSLARGPQHF
TRBD1	-	TRBV28	TRBJ1-1	TGTGCCAGCAGCAGGGGGCTGAACACTGAAGCTTTCTTT	CASSRGLNTEAFF
TRBD1	-	TRBV28	TRBJ1-2	TGTGCCAGCAGTTCCCTTTCCCTGAGACAGGGGGGCGGCTACACCTTC	CASSSLSLRQGGGYTF
-	-	TRBV7-8	TRBJ2-2	TGTGCCAGTAGGATGGCCGGGGAGCTGTTTTTT	CASRMAGELFF
-	-	TRBV3-1/TRBV3-2	TRBJ1-1	TGTGCCAGCAGCCCCACAGGACTGAACACTGAAGCTTTCTTT	CASSPTGLNTEAFF
-	-	TRBV7-3	TRBJ2-1	TGTGCCAGCAGCTCCTCCGGCGGTAGCTCCTACAATGAGCAGTTCTTC	CASSSSGGSSYNEQFF
-	-	TRBV6-6	TRBJ1-1	TGTGCCAGCAGTTACTCTGAGGATGTGAACACTGAAGCTTTCTTT	CASSYSEDVNTEAFF
TRBD2	-	TRBV19	TRBJ2-1	TGTGCCACTCTAGGACTAGCGGGAGGGGAAAATGAGCAGTTCTTC	CATLGLAGGENEQFF
-	-	TRBV28	TRBJ1-1	TGTGCCAGCAGGAGCAATACTGAAGCTTTCTTT	CASRSNTEAFF
-	-	TRBV19	TRBJ1-2	TGTGCCAGTAGTAAACCGGGACGACCAGAGTATGGCTACACCTTC	CASSKPGRPEYGYTF
TRBD2	-	TRBV4-3	TRBJ2-1	TGCGCCAGCAGCCAAATAGGGACTAGCGGGAGCTATGAGCAGTTCTTC	CASSQIGTSGSYEQFF
-	few	TRBV10-2	TRBJ1-5	TGCGCCAGCAGCGGACAGATCGGAGACAATCAGCCCCAGCATTTT	CASSGQIGDNQPQHF
-	-	TRBV7-8	TRBJ2-3	TGTGCCAGCAGCTTTGAGGGCCGCGCAGATACGCAGTATTTT	CASSFEGRADTQYF
-	-	TRBV10-1	TRBJ1-1	TGCGCCAGCAGTCGCGGTCAGGGAAGGACTGAAGCTTTCTTT	CASSRGQGRTEAFF
TRBD1	-	TRBV19	TRBJ1-2	TGTGCCAGTAGTATAGCCTTAGGGACAGGCTATAACTATGGCTACACCTTC	CASSIALGTGYNYGYTF
TRBD1	-	TRBV12-3/TRBV12-4	TRBJ1-1	TGTGCCAGCAGTTTCGGACAGGGCGCTTTCTTT	CASSFGQGAFF
-	-	TRBV7-9	TRBJ2-1	TGTGCCAGCAGCTTAGGCCTCATAGGGGGCGGGAGCTCCTACAATGAGCAGTTCTTC	CASSLGLIGGGSSYNEQFF
-	-	TRBV7-2	TRBJ2-2	TGTGCCAGCAGCAAGATGACGGGGAACACCGGGGAGCTGTTTTTT	CASSKMTGNTGELFF
-	-	TRBV2	TRBJ1-1	TGTGCCAGCAGTGAACGTACAAACACTGAAGCTTTCTTT	CASSERTNTEAFF
TRBD1	-	TRBV5-1	TRBJ1-4	TGCGCCAGCAGCTTGGGGGGCAGGGGGAGTGAAAAACTGTTTTTT	CASSLGGRGSEKLFF
TRBD2	-	TRBV7-2	TRBJ2-3	TGTGCCAGCAGCTTAGCGCAGACTAGCGGGAGGGTTAGCACAGATACGCAGTATTTT	CASSLAQTSGRVSTDTQYF
-	-	TRBV2	TRBJ1-5	TGTGCCAGCAGTATATTGGACAGTAGTTCCAGTCAGCCCCAGCATTTT	CASSILDSSSSQPQHF
TRBD1	-	TRBV7-2	TRBJ1-2	TGTGCCAGCCATCCGACCAACCGGGACAGGGGCGTAGGATCTGATGGCTACACCTTC	CASHPTNRDRGVGSDGYTF
TRBD2	once	TRBV29-1	TRBJ2-1	TGCAGCGTAGTTCAGCGGGGGGGGTACAATGAGCAGTTCTTC	CSVVQRGGYNEQFF